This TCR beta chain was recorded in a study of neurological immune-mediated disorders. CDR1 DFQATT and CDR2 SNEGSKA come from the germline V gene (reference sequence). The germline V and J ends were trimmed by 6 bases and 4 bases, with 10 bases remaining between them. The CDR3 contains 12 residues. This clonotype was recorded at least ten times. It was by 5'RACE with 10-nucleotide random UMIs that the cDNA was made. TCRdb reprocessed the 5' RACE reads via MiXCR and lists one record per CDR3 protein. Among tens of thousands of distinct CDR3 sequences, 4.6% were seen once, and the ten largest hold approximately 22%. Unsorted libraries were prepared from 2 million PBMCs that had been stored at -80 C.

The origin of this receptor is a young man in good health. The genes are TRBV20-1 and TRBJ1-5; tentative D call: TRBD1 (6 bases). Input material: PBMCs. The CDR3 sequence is CSAGQPNQPQHF. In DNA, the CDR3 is TGCAGTGCAGGACAGCCTAATCAGCCCCAGCATTTT.